The rows below give T cell receptor beta chains drawn from one sample of a study of T cell repertoires in cytomegalovirus infection. These receptors have no known antigen. TCRdb independently ran MiXCR on the reads; one entry per CDR3 protein. The sample holds roughly 990,000 distinct CDR3 sequences, less than 40% seen once. The input for sequencing was cultured CD8+ T cells from PBMCs, taken from culture after CMV antigen stimulation. The receptor set was obtained from a human donor in good health (CMV status not recorded). Some clones in this sample may be carry-over from other donors' samples. CDR3s include the opening cysteine and the closing phenylalanine or tryptophan. Fields, in order: CDR3 protein, CDR3 DNA, J gene, clone size, V gene, D gene. A D gene is named only where the DNA matches it firmly. The size field is filled for only some rows; it gives once, few, many or a size class.

CDR3aa: CASSFGQGANTEAFF
CDR3nt: TGTGCCAGCAGCTTTGGACAGGGGGCGAACACTGAAGCTTTCTTT
j_gene: TRBJ1-1
abundance: few
v_gene: TRBV7-6
d_gene: TRBD1

CDR3aa: CASSQDRAAFF
CDR3nt: TGTGCCAGCAGCCAAGACAGGGCGGCTTTCTTT
j_gene: TRBJ1-1
abundance: once
v_gene: TRBV4-2
d_gene: -

CDR3aa: CASSTGGMSPQHF
CDR3nt: TGTGCCAGCAGTACAGGGGGCATGTCGCCCCAGCATTTT
j_gene: TRBJ1-5
abundance: -
v_gene: TRBV6-1
d_gene: TRBD1

CDR3aa: CASSLGMSGVEQYF
CDR3nt: TGTGCCAGCAGCTTAGGGATGTCAGGGGTCGAGCAGTACTTC
j_gene: TRBJ2-7
abundance: few
v_gene: TRBV7-6
d_gene: -

CDR3aa: CASKTGGNEQFF
CDR3nt: TGTGCCAGCAAGACAGGGGGCAATGAGCAGTTCTTC
j_gene: TRBJ2-1
abundance: -
v_gene: TRBV12-3/TRBV12-4
d_gene: TRBD1

CDR3aa: CASSQVWFRTGPPRELFF
CDR3nt: TGTGCCAGCAGCCAAGTATGGTTCCGGACCGGACCTCCTCGGGAGCTGTTTTTT
j_gene: TRBJ2-2
abundance: -
v_gene: TRBV3-1
d_gene: -

CDR3aa: CASSLGGSGAEDTQYF
CDR3nt: TGTGCCAGCAGCTTAGGGGGGTCGGGGGCAGAGGATACGCAGTATTTT
j_gene: TRBJ2-3
abundance: few
v_gene: TRBV11-3
d_gene: -

CDR3aa: CASSEGTVYEQYF
CDR3nt: TGCGCCAGCAGTGAAGGGACAGTCTACGAGCAGTACTTC
j_gene: TRBJ2-7
abundance: -
v_gene: TRBV10-2
d_gene: TRBD1

CDR3aa: CASSLGPAGTGELFF
CDR3nt: TGTGCCAGCAGCTTGGGGCCCGCGGGCACCGGGGAGCTGTTTTTT
j_gene: TRBJ2-2
abundance: few
v_gene: TRBV7-9
d_gene: -

CDR3aa: CASSLDGGGWEKLFF
CDR3nt: TGTGCCAGCAGCTTGGATGGAGGGGGATGGGAAAAACTGTTTTTT
j_gene: TRBJ1-4
abundance: -
v_gene: TRBV5-5
d_gene: -

CDR3aa: CASSSGWGGNTEAFF
CDR3nt: TGTGCCAGCAGTTCGGGATGGGGGGGGAACACTGAAGCTTTCTTT
j_gene: TRBJ1-1
abundance: -
v_gene: TRBV27
d_gene: -

CDR3aa: CASSRSGGRDTQYF
CDR3nt: TGTGCCAGCAGTAGAAGCGGGGGCCGAGATACGCAGTATTTT
j_gene: TRBJ2-3
abundance: -
v_gene: TRBV12-3/TRBV12-4
d_gene: TRBD2

CDR3aa: CASTAGGSSSPLHF
CDR3nt: TGTGCCAGTACCGCCGGGGGGTCCAGTTCACCCCTCCACTTT
j_gene: TRBJ1-6
abundance: few
v_gene: TRBV19
d_gene: -

CDR3aa: CASSLTGVGQPQHF
CDR3nt: TGTGCCAGCAGTCTGACAGGGGTTGGACAGCCCCAGCATTTT
j_gene: TRBJ1-5
abundance: many
v_gene: TRBV28
d_gene: TRBD1

CDR3aa: CASSLFDPHSGANVLTF
CDR3nt: TGTGCCAGCAGCTTATTTGATCCGCACTCTGGGGCCAACGTCCTGACTTTC
j_gene: TRBJ2-6
abundance: few
v_gene: TRBV7-6
d_gene: -

CDR3aa: CASSLLAQGAGELFF
CDR3nt: TGTGCCAGCAGTTTATTAGCTCAGGGGGCCGGGGAGCTGTTTTTT
j_gene: TRBJ2-2
abundance: -
v_gene: TRBV27
d_gene: TRBD1

CDR3aa: CASSLARITDTQYF
CDR3nt: TGTGCCAGCAGCTTAGCTCGGATCACAGATACGCAGTATTTT
j_gene: TRBJ2-3
abundance: many
v_gene: TRBV7-8
d_gene: -

CDR3aa: CASSLYGGAPDTQYF
CDR3nt: TGTGCCAGCAGTTTATACGGGGGGGCCCCGGATACGCAGTATTTT
j_gene: TRBJ2-3
abundance: -
v_gene: TRBV27
d_gene: TRBD2

CDR3aa: CASSQVGIPGPRGSYNEQFF
CDR3nt: TGCGCCAGCAGCCAAGTGGGCATCCCCGGCCCCCGAGGGTCCTACAATGAGCAGTTCTTC
j_gene: TRBJ2-1
abundance: few
v_gene: TRBV4-1
d_gene: -

CDR3aa: CASSPIPGQGATGNTIYF
CDR3nt: TGTGCCAGCAGCCCCATCCCCGGACAGGGGGCTACTGGAAACACCATATATTTT
j_gene: TRBJ1-3
abundance: -
v_gene: TRBV11-2
d_gene: TRBD1

CDR3aa: CSARDRRGHRNYGYTF
CDR3nt: TGCAGTGCTAGAGATCGGAGGGGGCACCGAAACTATGGCTACACCTTC
j_gene: TRBJ1-2
abundance: -
v_gene: TRBV20-1
d_gene: TRBD1

CDR3aa: CASAKEISSGEQYF
CDR3nt: TGTGCCAGCGCGAAGGAAATATCTTCGGGAGAGCAGTACTTC
j_gene: TRBJ2-7
abundance: -
v_gene: TRBV9
d_gene: -

CDR3aa: CASTKRDRQYQETQYF
CDR3nt: TGTGCCAGCACCAAGAGGGACAGACAATACCAAGAGACCCAGTACTTC
j_gene: TRBJ2-5
abundance: -
v_gene: TRBV7-4
d_gene: TRBD1

CDR3aa: CAISEGQQTPYNEQFF
CDR3nt: TGTGCCATCAGTGAAGGACAGCAGACCCCCTACAATGAGCAGTTCTTC
j_gene: TRBJ2-1
abundance: -
v_gene: TRBV10-3
d_gene: -

CDR3aa: CASSLKGTKNIQYF
CDR3nt: TGTGCCAGCAGTTTAAAGGGGACCAAAAACATTCAGTACTTC
j_gene: TRBJ2-4
abundance: once
v_gene: TRBV28
d_gene: -

CDR3aa: CATSDFRGTQYF
CDR3nt: TGTGCCACCAGTGATTTTAGGGGTACCCAGTACTTC
j_gene: TRBJ2-5
abundance: few
v_gene: TRBV24-1
d_gene: -

CDR3aa: CASSPGSPGGEQFF
CDR3nt: TGTGCCAGTAGTCCCGGGTCACCTGGCGGTGAGCAGTTCTTC
j_gene: TRBJ2-1
abundance: few
v_gene: TRBV19
d_gene: -

CDR3aa: CASSLGGGLHEQYF
CDR3nt: TGTGCCAGCAGCTTGGGGGGGGGTCTCCACGAGCAGTACTTC
j_gene: TRBJ2-7
abundance: -
v_gene: TRBV5-6
d_gene: TRBD2

CDR3aa: CSARVGGISYNSPLHF
CDR3nt: TGCAGTGCTAGAGTGGGGGGAATCTCCTATAATTCACCCCTCCACTTT
j_gene: TRBJ1-6
abundance: many
v_gene: TRBV20-1
d_gene: -

CDR3aa: CASSQWTGPQETQYF
CDR3nt: TGTGCCAGCAGCCAGTGGACAGGGCCCCAAGAGACCCAGTACTTC
j_gene: TRBJ2-5
abundance: few
v_gene: TRBV7-3
d_gene: TRBD1

CDR3aa: CASSPRDSKYF
CDR3nt: TGTGCCAGCAGCCCCCGGGACAGCAAGTACTTC
j_gene: TRBJ2-7
abundance: few
v_gene: TRBV6-2/TRBV6-3
d_gene: TRBD1

CDR3aa: CASSVEWDEQFF
CDR3nt: TGTGCCAGCAGCGTAGAATGGGATGAGCAGTTCTTC
j_gene: TRBJ2-1
abundance: -
v_gene: TRBV9
d_gene: -

CDR3aa: CASRRGENTGELFF
CDR3nt: TGTGCCAGCCGGCGGGGGGAGAACACCGGGGAGCTGTTTTTT
j_gene: TRBJ2-2
abundance: -
v_gene: TRBV7-9
d_gene: TRBD2

CDR3aa: CSATPDSATNEKLFF
CDR3nt: TGCAGTGCTACCCCGGACAGCGCAACTAATGAAAAACTGTTTTTT
j_gene: TRBJ1-4
abundance: -
v_gene: TRBV20-1
d_gene: -

CDR3aa: CASSHVTGANTGELFF
CDR3nt: TGCGCCAGCAGCCACGTGACAGGGGCTAACACCGGGGAGCTGTTTTTT
j_gene: TRBJ2-2
abundance: -
v_gene: TRBV4-1
d_gene: TRBD1

CDR3aa: CASSLNNPIAVQETQYF
CDR3nt: TGTGCCAGCAGCTTAAATAACCCAATAGCGGTCCAAGAGACCCAGTACTTC
j_gene: TRBJ2-5
abundance: few
v_gene: TRBV11-2
d_gene: -

CDR3aa: CASSQKSEGLDSPLHF
CDR3nt: TGTGCCAGCAGCCAAAAGAGTGAAGGCTTGGATTCACCCCTCCACTTT
j_gene: TRBJ1-6
abundance: few
v_gene: TRBV4-2
d_gene: -

CDR3aa: CASSQPGGRETQYF
CDR3nt: TGTGCCAGCAGCCAGCCGGGGGGGCGAGAGACCCAGTACTTC
j_gene: TRBJ2-5
abundance: -
v_gene: TRBV4-2
d_gene: TRBD2

CDR3aa: CASSLLEAWKGTGMDLNTEAFF
CDR3nt: TGTGCCAGCAGCTTACTCGAAGCCTGGAAAGGGACAGGGATGGATCTGAACACTGAAGCTTTCTTT
j_gene: TRBJ1-1
abundance: few
v_gene: TRBV7-9
d_gene: TRBD1

CDR3aa: CASTWGYNSNQPQHF
CDR3nt: TGTGCCAGCACCTGGGGATACAATAGCAATCAGCCCCAGCATTTT
j_gene: TRBJ1-5
abundance: medium-sized
v_gene: TRBV28
d_gene: -

CDR3aa: CASSLMGGQETQYF
CDR3nt: TGTGCCAGCAGCTTAATGGGGGGACAAGAGACCCAGTACTTC
j_gene: TRBJ2-5
abundance: many
v_gene: TRBV7-6
d_gene: -

CDR3aa: CASTVGWGNQPQHF
CDR3nt: TGTGCCAGCACCGTGGGGTGGGGCAATCAGCCCCAGCATTTT
j_gene: TRBJ1-5
abundance: -
v_gene: TRBV7-8
d_gene: -

CDR3aa: CASSQTGTLNTEAFF
CDR3nt: TGCGCCAGCAGCCAAACCGGGACGTTGAACACTGAAGCTTTCTTT
j_gene: TRBJ1-1
abundance: few
v_gene: TRBV4-1
d_gene: -

CDR3aa: CASSYGGAQETQYF
CDR3nt: TGTGCCAGCAGTTACGGGGGGGCCCAAGAGACCCAGTACTTC
j_gene: TRBJ2-5
abundance: -
v_gene: TRBV6-2/TRBV6-3
d_gene: -

CDR3aa: CASSLWGQYNGYTF
CDR3nt: TGTGCCAGCAGTTTATGGGGACAATATAATGGCTACACCTTC
j_gene: TRBJ1-2
abundance: -
v_gene: TRBV12-3/TRBV12-4
d_gene: -

CDR3aa: CASSYLDTSSGNTIYF
CDR3nt: TGTGCCAGCAGTTATTTAGACACAAGCTCTGGAAACACCATATATTTT
j_gene: TRBJ1-3
abundance: -
v_gene: TRBV6-6
d_gene: -

CDR3aa: CSVDEQDDREAFF
CDR3nt: TGCAGCGTTGATGAACAGGATGACCGTGAAGCTTTCTTT
j_gene: TRBJ1-1
abundance: -
v_gene: TRBV29-1
d_gene: -

CDR3aa: CASSLNSNRGGETQYF
CDR3nt: TGTGCCAGCAGCTTAAATTCAAACAGGGGGGGGGAGACCCAGTACTTC
j_gene: TRBJ2-5
abundance: -
v_gene: TRBV7-2
d_gene: -

CDR3aa: CASSLGGRYTDTQYF
CDR3nt: TGTGCCAGCAGCTTGGGGGGACGGTACACAGATACGCAGTATTTT
j_gene: TRBJ2-3
abundance: many
v_gene: TRBV7-9
d_gene: -

CDR3aa: CASSWMVRGQEEAFF
CDR3nt: TGTGCCAGCAGTTGGATGGTCAGGGGGCAGGAAGAAGCTTTCTTT
j_gene: TRBJ1-1
abundance: few
v_gene: TRBV6-2/TRBV6-3
d_gene: TRBD1

CDR3aa: CSVEDWAAKETDTQYF
CDR3nt: TGCAGCGTTGAAGATTGGGCAGCCAAGGAGACAGATACGCAGTATTTT
j_gene: TRBJ2-3
abundance: few
v_gene: TRBV29-1
d_gene: -

CDR3aa: CASSYVRGDSPLHF
CDR3nt: TGTGCCAGCAGTTACGTGAGAGGGGATTCACCCCTCCACTTT
j_gene: TRBJ1-6
abundance: few
v_gene: TRBV6-2/TRBV6-3
d_gene: -

CDR3aa: CASSLGWGQETQYF
CDR3nt: TGTGCTAGCAGCTTAGGGTGGGGGCAAGAGACCCAGTACTTC
j_gene: TRBJ2-5
abundance: -
v_gene: TRBV7-7
d_gene: -

CDR3aa: CASSIDNTGELFF
CDR3nt: TGTGCCAGTAGTATAGATAACACCGGGGAGCTGTTTTTT
j_gene: TRBJ2-2
abundance: medium-sized
v_gene: TRBV19
d_gene: -

CDR3aa: CASSALPADRDNQPQHF
CDR3nt: TGTGCCAGCAGTGCCCTACCAGCGGACAGAGACAATCAGCCCCAGCATTTT
j_gene: TRBJ1-5
abundance: -
v_gene: TRBV6-1
d_gene: -

CDR3aa: CASSLGGDRDEQFF
CDR3nt: TGTGCCAGCAGCTTAGGCGGGGATCGGGATGAGCAGTTCTTC
j_gene: TRBJ2-1
abundance: many
v_gene: TRBV7-9
d_gene: -

CDR3aa: CASSHPPTGVSPLHF
CDR3nt: TGTGCCAGCAGCCACCCTCCGACAGGGGTTTCACCCCTCCACTTT
j_gene: TRBJ1-6
abundance: -
v_gene: TRBV6-6
d_gene: TRBD1

CDR3aa: CASSSDELGTQYF
CDR3nt: TGTGCCAGCAGTTCGGACGAGCTGGGTACGCAGTATTTT
j_gene: TRBJ2-3
abundance: -
v_gene: TRBV6-5
d_gene: -

CDR3aa: CASSHGTVYGYTF
CDR3nt: TGTGCCAGCAGTCATGGGACGGTCTATGGCTACACCTTC
j_gene: TRBJ1-2
abundance: many
v_gene: TRBV2
d_gene: -